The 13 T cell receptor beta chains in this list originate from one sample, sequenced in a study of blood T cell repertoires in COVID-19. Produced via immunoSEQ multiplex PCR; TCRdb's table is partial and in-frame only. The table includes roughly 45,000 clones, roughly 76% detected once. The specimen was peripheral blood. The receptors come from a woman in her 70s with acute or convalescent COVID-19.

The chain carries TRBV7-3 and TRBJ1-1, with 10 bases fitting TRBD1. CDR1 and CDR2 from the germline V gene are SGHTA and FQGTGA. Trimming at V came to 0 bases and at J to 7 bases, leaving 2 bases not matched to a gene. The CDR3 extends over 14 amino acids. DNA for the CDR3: TGTGCCAGCAGCTTAACGGGGACAGGGGTTGAAGCTTTCTTT. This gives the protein CASSLTGTGVEAFF.

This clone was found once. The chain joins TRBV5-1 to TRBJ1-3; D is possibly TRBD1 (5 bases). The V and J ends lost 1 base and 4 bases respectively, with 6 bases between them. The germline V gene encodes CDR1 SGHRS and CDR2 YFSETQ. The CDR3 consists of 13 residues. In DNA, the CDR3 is TGCGCCAGCAGCTTGAACAGGGGAAACACCATATATTTT. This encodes CASSLNRGNTIYF.

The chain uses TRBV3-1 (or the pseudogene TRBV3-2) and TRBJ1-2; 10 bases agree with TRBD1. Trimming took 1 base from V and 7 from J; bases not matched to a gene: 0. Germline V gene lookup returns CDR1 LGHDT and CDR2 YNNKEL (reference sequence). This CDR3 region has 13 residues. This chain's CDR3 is CASSQGTGGGYTF. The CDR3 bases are TGTGCCAGCAGCCAAGGGACAGGGGGTGGCTACACCTTC.

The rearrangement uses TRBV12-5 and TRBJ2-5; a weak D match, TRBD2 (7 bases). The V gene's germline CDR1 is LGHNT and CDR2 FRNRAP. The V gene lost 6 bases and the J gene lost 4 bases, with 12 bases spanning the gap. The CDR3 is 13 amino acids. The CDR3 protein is CASGQAGAETQYF. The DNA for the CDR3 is TGTGCTAGTGGCCAGGCGGGGGCAGAGACCCAGTACTTC.

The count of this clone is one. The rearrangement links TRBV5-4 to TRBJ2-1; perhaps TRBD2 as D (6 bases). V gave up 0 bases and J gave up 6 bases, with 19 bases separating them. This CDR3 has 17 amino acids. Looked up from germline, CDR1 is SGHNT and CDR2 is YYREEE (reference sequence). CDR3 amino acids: CASSLGAGWPASNEQFF. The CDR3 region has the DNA TGTGCCAGCAGCTTGGGGGCGGGGTGGCCAGCGAGCAATGAGCAGTTCTTC.

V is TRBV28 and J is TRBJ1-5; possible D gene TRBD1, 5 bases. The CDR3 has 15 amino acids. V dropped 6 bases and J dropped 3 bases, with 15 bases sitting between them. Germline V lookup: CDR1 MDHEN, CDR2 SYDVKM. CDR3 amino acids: CASSPAGGINQPQHF. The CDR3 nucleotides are TGTGCCAGCAGCCCAGCGGGGGGGATCAATCAGCCCCAGCATTTT.

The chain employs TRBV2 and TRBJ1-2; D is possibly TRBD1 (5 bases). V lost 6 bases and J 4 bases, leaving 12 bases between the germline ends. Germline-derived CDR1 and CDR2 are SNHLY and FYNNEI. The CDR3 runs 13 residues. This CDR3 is CASRDTGPYGYTF. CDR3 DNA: TGTGCCAGCAGGGATACAGGCCCCTATGGCTACACCTTC.

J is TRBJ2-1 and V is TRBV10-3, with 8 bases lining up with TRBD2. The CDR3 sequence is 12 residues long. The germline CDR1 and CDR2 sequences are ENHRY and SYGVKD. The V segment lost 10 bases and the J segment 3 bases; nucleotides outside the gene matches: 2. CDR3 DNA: TGTGCCACCGGGACTAGCTACAATGAGCAGTTCTTC. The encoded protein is CATGTSYNEQFF.

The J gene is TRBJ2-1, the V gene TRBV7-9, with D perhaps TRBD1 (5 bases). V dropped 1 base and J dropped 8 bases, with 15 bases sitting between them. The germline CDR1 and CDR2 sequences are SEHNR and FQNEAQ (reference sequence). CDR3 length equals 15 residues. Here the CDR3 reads CASSLGQGIGDEQFF. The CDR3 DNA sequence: TGTGCCAGCAGCTTAGGCCAGGGAATAGGCGATGAGCAGTTCTTC.

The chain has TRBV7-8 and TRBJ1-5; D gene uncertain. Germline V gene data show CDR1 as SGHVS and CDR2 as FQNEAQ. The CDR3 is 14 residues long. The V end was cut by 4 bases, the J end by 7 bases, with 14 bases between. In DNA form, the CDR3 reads TGTGCCAGCAGCTCCGACCTTCCAGGACAGCCCCAGCATTTT. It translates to CASSSDLPGQPQHF.

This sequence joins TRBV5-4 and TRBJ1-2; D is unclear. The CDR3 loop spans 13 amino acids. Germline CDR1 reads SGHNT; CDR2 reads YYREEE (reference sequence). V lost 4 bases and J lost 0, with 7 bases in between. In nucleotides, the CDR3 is TGTGCCAGCAGCCAGAGGACTAACTATGGCTACACCTTC. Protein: CASSQRTNYGYTF. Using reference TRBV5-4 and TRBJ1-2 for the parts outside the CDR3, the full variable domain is ETGVTQSPTHLIKTRGQQVTLRCSSQSGHNTVSWYQQALGQGPQFIFQYYREEENGRGNFPPRFSGLQFPNYSSELNVNALELDDSALYLCASSQRTNYGYTFGSGTRLTVV.

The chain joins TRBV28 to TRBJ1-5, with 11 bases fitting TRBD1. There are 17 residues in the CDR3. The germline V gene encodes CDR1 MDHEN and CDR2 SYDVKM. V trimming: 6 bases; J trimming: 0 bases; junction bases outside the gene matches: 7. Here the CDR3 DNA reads TGTGCCAGCAGACCCGGGACAGGGGGTAATAGCAATCAGCCCCAGCATTTT. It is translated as CASRPGTGGNSNQPQHF.

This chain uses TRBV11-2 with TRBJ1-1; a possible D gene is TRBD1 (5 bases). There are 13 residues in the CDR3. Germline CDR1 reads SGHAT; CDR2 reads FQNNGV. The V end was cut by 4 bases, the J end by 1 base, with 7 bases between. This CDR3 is CASSYQGNTEAFF. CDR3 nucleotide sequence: TGTGCCAGCAGCTATCAGGGGAACACTGAAGCTTTCTTT.